Detailed here is one T cell receptor (beta chain). This specimen comes from a study of blood T cell repertoires in COVID-19. Study-level information: Donors in the United States, Italy and Spain gave samples during acute or convalescent COVID-19.

The CDR3 extends over 14 amino acids. The table came from immunoSEQ multiplex PCR; TCRdb's copy has only in-frame clones and leaves some out. The sample has around 100,000 clones; 90% are singletons. The sequence derives from a man aged 50 to 60 with acute or convalescent COVID-19. The specimen was peripheral blood. The chain recombines TRBV12-2 with TRBJ1-5; the table's D call, TRBD1, has no DNA check behind it. TRBV12-2 is a pseudogene locus. CDR3 protein: CASTGQVGPQPQHF. The CDR3 coding sequence is TGTGCAAGTACGGGACAGGTTGGCCCCCAGCCCCAGCATTTT.